This entry lists 5 T cell receptor beta chains sequenced from one sample in a study of post-analysis software for immune sequencing data (dated by TCRdb to between 2015 and 2016). The paper as a whole reports these results and caveats: Roughly 5 TRBV segments, including TRBV5-6, TRBV5-1 and TRBV20-1, were significantly more frequent in patients than controls.

The antigens for these receptors are not known. Libraries came from PCR. This sample was sequenced with an Illumina HiSeq 2500. To reduce PCR and sequencing biases, unique molecular identifiers were built into the TCR beta cDNA libraries. TCRdb reran the public reads through fastp at Q25 and MiXCR, keeping productive beta chains. Each entry merges the rows of one CDR3 protein and shows their most common DNA and genes. The sample profile shows hundreds of thousands of distinct CDR3 sequences; approximately 46% of them were found once. Of the sample, 9% to 13% is held by the ten largest clones. The sequenced sample consisted of blood. The receptors shown here come from a girl aged 10 to 17 with multiple sclerosis.

The chain recombines TRBV2 with TRBJ2-3; no clear D. V was clipped by 6 bases and J by 4 bases, with 8 bases between them. This CDR3 is built from 12 residues. The germline gives CDR1 SNHLY, CDR2 FYNNEI. CDR3 DNA sequence: TGTGCCAGCAGGGAGCTCTCAGATACGCAGTATTTT. It codes for CASRELSDTQYF.

The sample holds a few counts of this clonotype. The J gene is TRBJ2-4, the V gene TRBV29-1; 7 nucleotides line up with TRBD1. The CDR3 runs to 12 residues. Per the germline V gene, CDR1 is SQVTM and CDR2 is ANQGSEA. Trimming at V came to 5 bases and at J to 8 bases, leaving 6 bases not matched to a gene. This chain's CDR3 is CSVNRGSDIQYF. The CDR3 nucleotides are TGCAGCGTTAACAGGGGATCGGACATTCAGTACTTC.

The J gene is TRBJ1-2, the V gene TRBV9; 9 bases match TRBD1. The CDR3 has 14 amino acids. The V and J ends lost 6 bases and 2 bases, in that order; junction bases with no gene match: 5. Germline CDR1 and CDR2: SGDLS and YYNGEE. CDR3 sequence reads: CASTKDRGNYGYTF. The CDR3 DNA reads as TGTGCCAGCACCAAGGACAGGGGAAACTATGGCTACACCTTC.

The chain carries TRBV6-5 and TRBJ2-5; D is perhaps TRBD1 or TRBD2 (5 bases each). Germline CDR1 reads MNHEY; CDR2 reads SVGAGI. V lost 6 bases and J lost 11, with 25 bases in between. CDR3 size: 15 residues. The chain's CDR3 is CASSPIAGEMGEQYF. The DNA for the CDR3 is TGTGCCAGCAGCCCTATAGCTGGGGAGATGGGGGAGCAGTACTTC.

This rearrangement joins TRBV28 to TRBJ2-1; TRBD2 is a possible D gene (6 bases). CDR3 size: 15 residues. V gave up 3 bases and J gave up 5 bases, with 14 bases separating them. The germline V gene has CDR1 MDHEN and CDR2 SYDVKM. The CDR3 DNA is TGTGCCAGCAGTTTCGTGACTAGTGGAAACAATGAGCAGTTCTTC. Protein sequence: CASSFVTSGNNEQFF.